This T cell receptor beta chain is from a study of blood T cells in healthy people across ages. The overall study: Per every two T cells, about one barcoded beta molecule was captured by template switching.

This clonotype was observed a few times. PCR was performed a second time for about 7 to 11 cycles using a sample-barcoded 5' primer and a J-beta primer mix. TCRdb independently ran MiXCR on the 5' RACE reads; one entry per CDR3 protein. The sample includes about 800,000 distinct CDR3 sequences, approximately 25% seen only once; the top ten take approximately 3.7%. Germline V gene data show CDR1 as SNHLY and CDR2 as FYNNEI. The ends were cut back, 3 bases at V and 8 bases at J, with 17 bases in the middle. The CDR3 covers 14 residues. This sample was also put to use in a study of T cells of mothers and their children. From that study: Slightly higher overlap, not significant, was seen in related mother-child pairs than in unrelated pairs.

Sequencing was done on a sample of blood. The J gene is TRBJ2-7, the V gene TRBV2; no firm D call. The sequence was collected from a boy younger than 18 in good health. CDR3 coding DNA: TGTGCCAGCAGTGATTTTGGCCGGCCAGAGCAGCAGTACTTC. Encoded protein: CASSDFGRPEQQYF.